A selection of T cell receptor beta chains follows, all from one sample in a study of blood T cell repertoires in COVID-19. TCRdb's table, derived via immunoSEQ multiplex PCR, lists solely in-frame clones and lacks some. The sample carries around 140,000 clones, 80% to 85% recorded once. Sequenced material: peripheral blood. These receptors were taken from a human donor in a cohort sampled during active COVID-19. Both conserved end residues are part of each CDR3. A D gene is named only where the DNA matches it firmly. Size is stated for part of the rows, as once, few or many counts, or as a class when the clone is expanded.

CASIKNQPQHF	TGTGCCAGCATCAAAAATCAGCCCCAGCATTTT	NA	TRBV7-3	TRBJ1-5	NA
CASSEDRVHEQFF	TGTGCCAGCAGCGAGGACAGGGTGCATGAGCAGTTCTTC	TRBD1	TRBV11-2	TRBJ2-1	NA
CASSWGDRGPSGANVLTF	TGCGCCAGCAGCTGGGGAGACAGGGGACCATCTGGGGCCAACGTCCTGACTTTC	TRBD1	TRBV5-1	TRBJ2-6	NA
CASSLRQGVMNTEAFF	TGTGCCAGCTCACTTCGACAGGGAGTAATGAACACTGAAGCTTTCTTT	TRBD1	TRBV18	TRBJ1-1	NA
CSARDSYEQYF	TGCAGTGCTAGGGACTCATACGAGCAGTACTTC	NA	TRBV20-1	TRBJ2-7	NA
CASSSRYEQYF	TGTGCCAGCAGTTCGCGCTACGAGCAGTACTTC	NA	TRBV12-3/TRBV12-4	TRBJ2-7	NA
CASSPRTGSEQYF	TGTGCCAGCAGCCCTCGGACAGGGAGCGAGCAGTACTTC	TRBD1	TRBV7-8	TRBJ2-7	NA
CASRSGTRGEQYF	TGTGCCAGCAGGTCTGGGACTCGGGGGGAGCAGTACTTC	NA	TRBV28	TRBJ2-7	NA
CASSPGLAGRQQYF	TGTGCCAGCAGTCCCGGACTAGCGGGAAGACAGCAGTACTTC	TRBD2	TRBV6-5	TRBJ2-7	NA
CSARGAGSEFF	TGCAGTGCTAGAGGGGCCGGAAGTGAGTTCTTC	NA	TRBV20-1	TRBJ2-1	NA
CASSLAGRDYYNEQFF	TGTGCCAGCAGTTTAGCGGGACGGGATTACTACAATGAGCAGTTCTTC	NA	TRBV27	TRBJ2-1	NA
CASSSQGRDTEAFF	TGCGCCAGCAGCTCACAGGGGCGGGACACTGAAGCTTTCTTT	TRBD1	TRBV5-1	TRBJ1-1	NA
CASSGLAQETQYF	TGCGCCAGCAGCGGACTAGCTCAAGAGACCCAGTACTTC	TRBD2	TRBV5-1	TRBJ2-5	few
CASSPTLGQGAFYGYTF	TGTGCCAGCAGCCCCACCCTAGGACAGGGGGCATTCTATGGCTACACCTTC	TRBD1	TRBV9	TRBJ1-2	NA
CASSKGTGGQETQYF	TGTGCCAGCAGCAAAGGGACAGGGGGCCAAGAGACCCAGTACTTC	TRBD1	TRBV7-3	TRBJ2-5	few
CASSSLGQGNQPQHF	TGTGCCAGCAGTTCCCTCGGACAGGGGAATCAGCCCCAGCATTTT	TRBD1	TRBV27	TRBJ1-5	NA
CAGSSGGLPYEQYF	TGTGCCGGGTCTTCAGGGGGCCTACCCTACGAGCAGTACTTC	TRBD1	TRBV18	TRBJ2-7	NA
CASSRQENSPLHF	TGTGCCAGCAGTCGACAGGAAAATTCACCCCTCCACTTT	NA	TRBV6-2/TRBV6-3	TRBJ1-6	NA
CASSYSIPTSVFEQFF	TGTGCCAGCAGTTACTCGATTCCTACTAGCGTTTTTGAGCAGTTCTTC	TRBD2	TRBV6-5	TRBJ2-1	NA
CASSFVGKSYEQYF	TGTGCCAGCAGCTTCGTCGGGAAAAGCTACGAGCAGTACTTC	NA	TRBV5-4	TRBJ2-7	NA
CASSLGTGGFYEQYF	TGTGCCAGCAGCTTAGGCACAGGGGGCTTTTACGAGCAGTACTTC	TRBD1	TRBV7-9	TRBJ2-7	NA
CASSLYYGHATGGSEKLFF	TGTGCCAGCAGTTTATATTACGGCCACGCGACAGGGGGAAGTGAAAAACTGTTTTTT	TRBD1	TRBV27	TRBJ1-4	NA
CASRLEGSPNYGYTF	TGTGCCAGCAGGTTAGAGGGCAGTCCTAACTATGGCTACACCTTC	NA	TRBV6-5	TRBJ1-2	NA
CASSFIGLAGRVPYEQYF	TGTGCCAGCAGCTTTATCGGACTAGCGGGGCGCGTCCCCTACGAGCAGTACTTC	TRBD2	TRBV5-5	TRBJ2-7	NA
CASSLEIQETQYF	TGTGCCAGCAGTTTGGAGATACAAGAGACCCAGTACTTC	NA	TRBV28	TRBJ2-5	NA
CASSYTGTRIYQQYF	TGTGCCAGCAGCTACACCGGGACTAGAATCTACCAGCAGTACTTC	TRBD2	TRBV7-2	TRBJ2-7	few
CASTFNGNEQFF	TGTGCCAGCACTTTCAACGGCAATGAGCAGTTCTTC	NA	TRBV6-5	TRBJ2-1	NA
CASSYNGHGYGYTF	TGTGCCAGCAGTTACAACGGACATGGCTATGGCTACACCTTC	NA	TRBV6-5	TRBJ1-2	NA
CASSPEQEGEQYF	TGTGCCAGCTCACCCGAACAGGAAGGCGAGCAGTACTTC	NA	TRBV18	TRBJ2-7	NA
CASRRGFGTGELFF	TGTGCCAGCAGGCGGGGGTTCGGCACCGGGGAGCTGTTTTTT	TRBD2	TRBV11-3	TRBJ2-2	NA
CASSQTGWYEQYF	TGTGCCAGCTCACAGACAGGGTGGTACGAGCAGTACTTC	TRBD1	TRBV18	TRBJ2-7	NA
CASSLIRQGTETQYF	TGTGCCAGTAGTCTAATCCGACAGGGAACAGAGACCCAGTACTTC	TRBD1	TRBV19	TRBJ2-5	NA
CASSLSHRGNKKWGYTF	TGTGCCAGCAGCTTAAGTCACAGGGGGAACAAAAAGTGGGGCTACACCTTC	TRBD1	TRBV7-9	TRBJ1-2	NA
CASSLSLGDTYEQYF	TGTGCCAGCAGTTTATCTCTCGGGGATACCTACGAGCAGTACTTC	NA	TRBV27	TRBJ2-7	once
CASSPRQGHEETQYF	TGTGCCAGCTCACCTCGACAGGGCCATGAAGAGACCCAGTACTTC	TRBD1	TRBV18	TRBJ2-5	NA
CASSQPSPGGGSYEQYF	TGCGCCAGCAGCCAACCCTCCCCCGGGGGGGGTTCCTACGAGCAGTACTTC	TRBD2	TRBV4-1	TRBJ2-7	NA
CATSPAGVNTDTQYF	TGTGCCACCAGTCCGGCGGGCGTAAACACAGATACGCAGTATTTT	NA	TRBV24-1	TRBJ2-3	NA
CASSLGVSGRTYEQYF	TGTGCCAGCAGCTTAGGGGTTAGCGGGAGGACCTACGAGCAGTACTTC	TRBD2	TRBV7-2	TRBJ2-7	few
CASSHQGARDTQYF	TGTGCCAGCAGTCACCAGGGGGCTCGGGATACGCAGTATTTT	TRBD1	TRBV6-2/TRBV6-3	TRBJ2-3	NA
CASSLDPSGSGRGYTF	TGTGCCAGCAGCTTAGACCCGAGCGGGAGTGGCCGAGGCTACACCTTC	NA	TRBV13	TRBJ1-2	NA
CASSLVAGRNGELFF	TGTGCCAGCAGCTTGGTAGCGGGACGGAACGGGGAGCTGTTTTTT	TRBD2	TRBV11-2	TRBJ2-2	NA
CASSVGGTRSSFSYEQYF	TGTGCCAGCAGCGTAGGAGGGACTCGTTCCTCCTTCTCCTACGAGCAGTACTTC	NA	TRBV9	TRBJ2-7	NA
CASSLEGLAVINTGELFF	TGTGCCAGCAGCTTAGAGGGACTAGCGGTAATAAACACCGGGGAGCTGTTTTTT	TRBD2	TRBV7-2	TRBJ2-2	few
CATSDRDSAYGYTF	TGTGCCACCAGTGATCGAGACAGTGCCTATGGCTACACCTTC	NA	TRBV24-1	TRBJ1-2	few
CASSEQPANTEAFF	TGTGCCAGCAGCGAACAGCCCGCCAACACTGAAGCTTTCTTT	NA	TRBV9	TRBJ1-1	NA
CASTNSWTGNTEAFF	TGTGCCAGCACCAACTCCTGGACAGGCAACACTGAAGCTTTCTTT	TRBD1	TRBV7-9	TRBJ1-1	NA
CASKGGLAGFGQFF	TGTGCCAGCAAAGGGGGACTAGCAGGGTTCGGGCAGTTCTTC	TRBD2	TRBV2	TRBJ2-1	NA
CASKTGTGDAGELFF	TGTGCCAGCAAGACCGGGACAGGGGATGCCGGGGAGCTGTTTTTT	TRBD1	TRBV9	TRBJ2-2	NA
CASSIYQGGEKLFF	TGTGCCAGCAGTATATACCAGGGGGGTGAAAAACTGTTTTTT	TRBD1	TRBV28	TRBJ1-4	NA
CASSIRGYGYTF	TGTGCCAGTAGTATCAGGGGATATGGCTACACCTTC	NA	TRBV19	TRBJ1-2	NA
CASSFSPRQGSTQYF	TGTGCCAGCAGCTTTTCCCCTCGACAGGGTAGTACGCAGTATTTT	TRBD1	TRBV7-2	TRBJ2-3	NA
CASSLNRARETQYF	TGTGCCAGCTCACTAAACAGGGCTCGGGAGACCCAGTACTTC	NA	TRBV18	TRBJ2-5	NA
CASSSTGLRTYEQFF	TGTGCCAGCAGTTCCACGGGACTTCGGACCTATGAGCAGTTCTTC	NA	TRBV28	TRBJ2-1	NA